The rows below give T cell receptor beta chains drawn from one sample of a study of blood T cell repertoires in COVID-19. Libraries were prepared by immunoSEQ multiplex PCR; TCRdb keeps only in-frame clonotypes and omits some of them. The data hold about 160,000 clones, with approximately 87% observed a single time. What was sequenced was peripheral blood. Every receptor here comes from a woman between 65 and 79 years old with COVID-19, enrolled during active disease. The conserved cysteine and the conserved F or W are not part of the CDR3 here. Clone size appears in some rows only: once, few, many, or a class for an expanded clone.

V gene | clone size | CDR3 protein
TRBV3-1/TRBV3-2 | . | ASSQDDRGVGYT
TRBV9 | . | ASSVQGAYNSPLH
TRBV28 | . | ASSRQVNYGYT
TRBV6-5 | . | ASSLQGADYGYT
TRBV9 | . | ASSESPGGLHEQY
TRBV2 | . | ASSEGQGLSGYT
TRBV30 | few | AWSVAGEPRRTQY
TRBV6-4 | . | ASGPGTSGEASGELF
TRBV7-2 | . | ASSIKTGGETQY
TRBV28 | . | ASSFSPGTGSYEQY
TRBV7-3 | . | ASSLLRGTGELF
TRBV28 | . | ASSSLSPGQGAHEQY
TRBV28 | . | ASSLPTGTETEAF
TRBV7-9 | . | ASSLGQVSYGYT
TRBV4-1 | . | ASSLTWGGGTEAF
TRBV19 | . | ASSSRDRGRNTEAF
TRBV30 | . | AADLGLATETQY
TRBV5-1 | . | ASSPDTLNTEAF
TRBV5-1 | . | ASSLFIGGSGGYT
TRBV6-1 | few | ASSEDGGWNTEAF
TRBV7-9 | . | ASSLIGSYGYT
TRBV4-1 | . | ASSSRGAGGEQF